These 25 T cell receptor gamma chains were sequenced from one sample in a study of γδ T cells in repeated Plasmodium falciparum infection. Bulk repertoires came from Vgamma9/Vdelta2+ or Vdelta2-negative gammadelta T cells flow-sorted from PBMC. TCRdb ran CATT on the multiplex PCR reads. In the table there are 25,000 to 35,000 gamma-chain clones, about 1.5% of which are singletons. Sequencing was carried out using gamma-delta T cells from blood. These receptors all stem from a pool of human donors (malaria-infected and uninfected, not separated).

This clone was counted ten times or more. The protein given by TCRdb reflects a much larger clone and differs at residue 8 from this DNA's translation, likely from a read error; the protein shown is the DNA's translation. The genes are TRGV9 and TRGJ1 or TRGJ2. V was clipped by 0 bases and J by 5 bases; unmatched bases: 13. The germline gives CDR1 GITISATS, CDR2 ISYDGTV (reference sequence). The length of the CDR3 is 16 residues. The CDR3 coding sequence is TGTGCCTTGTGGGAGGTGCACAGTGGCGAAAATTATAAGAAACTCTTT. This gives the protein CALWEVHSGENYKKLF.

This clone was picked up many times. The protein recorded in TCRdb matches a much larger clone and deviates from this DNA's translation at residue 9, suggesting a read error; the protein here is obtained by translating the DNA. The chain combines TRGV9 with TRGJP. The CDR3 sequence is 17 residues long. V was clipped by 0 bases and J by 8 bases; unmatched bases: 7. Germline CDR1 is GITISATS and CDR2 is ISYDGTV (reference sequence). The CDR3 DNA follows: TGTGCCTTGTGGGAGGTGCAGATTAAGTTGGGCAAAAAAATCAAGGTATTT. It translates to CALWEVQIKLGKKIKVF.

This clone came up many times. It differs at one base from a far larger clone, so likely a read error. The same CDR3 is also encoded by other DNA sequences in this sample. The chain couples TRGV9 to TRGJP1. The germline V gene has CDR1 GITISATS and CDR2 ISYDGTV (reference sequence). This CDR3 is 13 amino acids long. The CDR3: CALWDTTGWFKIF. DNA for the CDR3: TGTGCCTTGTGGGATACCACAGGTTGGTTCAAGATATTT.

This clone was seen at least ten times. The TCRdb record carries a much larger clone's protein, which differs from this DNA's translation at residue 6; a read error is the likely cause, and the protein listed here is the DNA translation. This chain links TRGV8 with TRGJ1 or TRGJ2. Since TCRdb gives no J gene, matching the DNA to germline was used here to assign it. The CDR3 runs to 11 residues. Germline CDR1 and CDR2: VENAVY and YDSYNSRV. Trimming cost V 3 bases and J 11 bases; bases outside gene matches: 7. The CDR3 DNA is TGTGCCACCTGGGATGGGCACGAGAAACTCTTT. Translating gives CATWDGHEKLF.

Note on this clone: TCRdb attributes to this sequence the protein of a much larger clone, which differs from the DNA translation at residue 3; a read error is likely, and the protein displayed is translated from the DNA. The chain carries TRGV3 and TRGJ1 or TRGJ2. TCRdb leaves out the J gene; it was filled in here by matching the DNA to germline. The germline V gene has CDR1 VTNTFY and CDR2 YDVSTARD (reference sequence). The CDR3 spans 13 residues. This chain's CDR3 is CAIWDTQRDKKLF. The CDR3 region has the DNA TGTGCCATCTGGGACACGCAAAGAGATAAGAAACTCTTT.

As regards this clone: Given a far larger clone just one base away, this is likely a sequencing read error. The J gene went uncalled, whereas the V gene is TRGV2. This CDR3 contains 13 residues. CDR1 is EGSNGY and CDR2 is YDSYNSKV in the germline V gene. The CDR3 loop reads CATWDVIGYKKLF. CDR3 DNA sequence: TGTGCCACCTGGGACGTTATTGGGTATAAGAAGCTCTTT.

A remark on this clone: The TCRdb protein, from a much larger clone, departs from this DNA's translation at residue 5, likely by read error; the protein shown derives from the DNA. This chain connects TRGV4 to TRGJ1 or TRGJ2. The J gene, left out of TCRdb, was set here by checking the DNA against germline. Germline V gene sequence: CDR1 EGSTGY, CDR2 YDSYTSSV. The CDR3 contains 11 residues. V dropped 5 bases and J dropped 11; count of bases not matched to a gene: 9. The CDR3 spells CATWGNREKLF. CDR3 nucleotide sequence: TGTGCCACCTGGGGTAATCGGGAGAAACTCTTT.

This clone came up many times. The TCRdb record carries a much larger clone's protein, which differs from this DNA's translation at residue 12; a read error is the likely cause, and the protein listed here is the DNA translation. J gene calling gave no result, while the V gene is TRGV9. The CDR3 covers 14 residues. Germline values: CDR1 GITISATS, CDR2 ISYDGTV (reference sequence). This CDR3 is CALWESENYYKNLF. The CDR3, as DNA: TGTGCCTTGTGGGAGAGCGAGAATTATTATAAGAATCTCTTT.

This clone was seen many times. TCRdb's entry gives the protein of a much larger clone, which mismatches this DNA's translation at residue 6, likely from a read error; the protein reported here is translated from the DNA. This chain links TRGV9 with TRGJ1 or TRGJ2. The J gene was not available in TCRdb and was assigned here by matching the DNA to germline segments. The germline CDR1 and CDR2 sequences are GITISATS and ISYDGTV (reference sequence). The CDR3 sequence is 10 residues long. The CDR3 sequence is CALKYCKKLF. DNA of the CDR3: TGTGCCTTGAAGTATTGTAAGAAACTCTTT.

At least ten counts were recorded for this clone. The protein held in TCRdb is that of a much larger clone and does not match this DNA's translation at residue 13, likely because of a read error; the protein shown is translated from the DNA. This chain joins TRGV9 and TRGJP. TCRdb records no J gene; here it was assigned by comparing the DNA to germline. The junction had 14 bases not matched to a gene; V was cut back by 1 base and J by 23 bases. The germline CDR1 and CDR2 sequences are GITISATS and ISYDGTV (reference sequence). This CDR3 comprises 14 residues. The CDR3 loop is CALWEVRGGWFKVF. CDR3 DNA sequence: TGTGCCTTGTGGGAGGTTCGGGGGGGTTGGTTCAAGGTATTT.

Points on this clone: TCRdb records a much larger clone's protein for this DNA, with a difference at residue 4 that likely arises from a read error; the protein given is the translation of the DNA. The chain is built from TRGV5 and TRGJ1 or TRGJ2. TCRdb lists no J gene, so it was determined here by aligning the DNA to germline. The length of the CDR3 is 14 residues. Germline values: CDR1 VINAFY, CDR2 YDVSNSKD. The CDR3 loop reads CATRERPMSYKKLF. In DNA, the CDR3 is TGTGCCACCCGGGAAAGACCCATGAGTTATAAGAAACTCTTT.

This clone was seen more than once but under ten times. This DNA translates differently at residue 9 from the TCRdb protein, which is that of a much larger clone; a read error is likely, and the protein shown is the DNA's own translation. Called V gene: TRGV4; the J gene was not called. CDR1 is EGSTGY, CDR2 YDSYTSSV, per germline. The CDR3 has 11 amino acids. The chain's CDR3 is CATLEGYKELF. CDR3 coding DNA: TGTGCCACCCTTGAAGGTTATAAGGAACTCTTT.

This clone was counted between two and nine times. TCRdb's protein, taken from a much larger clone, differs from this DNA's translation at residue 6, likely owing to a read error; the protein displayed comes from the DNA. The V gene is listed as TRGV3; no J gene was called. The germline CDR1 and CDR2 sequences are VTNTFY and YDVSTARD (reference sequence). This CDR3 spans 13 amino acids. The DNA for the CDR3 is TGTGCCACCTGGGACAGTCCGATGATAAGAAAACTCTTT. Translating gives CATWDSPMIRKLF.

Worth noting for this clone: TCRdb records a much larger clone's protein for this DNA, with a difference at residue 8 that likely arises from a read error; the protein given is the translation of the DNA. V usage is TRGV9 and J usage is TRGJP2. TCRdb offers no J gene call, so here the DNA was matched to germline to obtain one. The germline gives CDR1 GITISATS, CDR2 ISYDGTV (reference sequence). The CDR3 is made up of 14 amino acids. CDR3 region: CALWTHSNDWIKTF. The CDR3 DNA is TGTGCCTTGTGGACCCACAGTAATGATTGGATCAAGACGTTT.

In the case of this clone: The TCRdb record carries a much larger clone's protein, which differs from this DNA's translation at residue 9; a read error is the likely cause, and the protein listed here is the DNA translation. The J gene is TRGJ1 or TRGJ2, the V gene TRGV3. Matching the DNA to germline supplied the J gene, which TCRdb does not give. The germline CDR1 and CDR2 sequences are VTNTFY and YDVSTARD (reference sequence). The CDR3 is made up of 12 amino acids. Here the CDR3 DNA reads TGTGCCACCTGGACCGTTAACTATAGGAAACTCTTT. As protein: CATWTVNYRKLF.

Note on this clone: A read error likely explains why the TCRdb protein, taken from a much larger clone, differs from this DNA's translation at residue 5; the protein shown is translated from the DNA. J is TRGJ1 or TRGJ2 and V is TRGV9. TCRdb offers no J gene call, so here the DNA was matched to germline to obtain one. J was trimmed by 8 bases and V by 6 bases; bases with no gene match: 13. The CDR3 is made up of 13 amino acids. CDR1 GITISATS and CDR2 ISYDGTV come from the germline V gene (reference sequence). Here the CDR3 reads CALWWGRSHKKLF. The CDR3 nucleotides are TGTGCCTTGTGGTGGGGGCGGAGTCATAAGAAACTCTTT.

This clone was counted between two and nine times. A far larger clone is just one base off, so this is likely a read error. Other DNA sequences in this specimen translate into the identical CDR3. Called V gene: TRGV9; the J gene was not called. CDR1 is GITISATS, CDR2 ISYDGTV, per germline (reference sequence). The CDR3 spans 17 residues. CDR3 bases: TGTGCCTTGTGGGAGCAATTTACAGAGTTGGGCAAAAAAATCAAGGTATTC. Amino acid sequence: CALWEQFTELGKKIKVF.

This clone showed up many times. V usage is TRGV9 and J usage is TRGJP. This CDR3 comprises 17 residues. The V and J ends lost 3 bases and 7 bases, in that order; junction bases with no gene match: 9. Germline CDR1 and CDR2: GITISATS and ISYDGTV (reference sequence). CDR3 in amino acids: CALWETSGELGKKIKVF. In DNA, the CDR3 is TGTGCCTTGTGGGAGACCTCGGGGGAGTTGGGCAAAAAAATCAAGGTATTT.

This clone has a handful of counts. A far larger clone is only one base removed, so a read error is likely. Additional DNA sequences in this sample encode the identical CDR3. The V and J genes are TRGV9 and TRGJP2. Here the J gene was assigned by germline matching of the DNA, as TCRdb has none. Germline lookup yields CDR1 GITISATS and CDR2 ISYDGTV (reference sequence). The CDR3 is made up of 13 amino acids. In nucleotides, the CDR3 is TGTGCCTTGTGGGACGGTAGCGATTGGATCAAGACGTTT. It codes for CALWDGSDWIKTF.

This clone was recorded a few times. This likely traces to a read error, being one base from a far larger clone. Other DNA sequences of this sample code for an identical CDR3. The V gene was identified as TRGV9, while no J gene was called. This CDR3 spans 18 amino acids. Per the germline V gene, CDR1 is GITISATS and CDR2 is ISYDGTV (reference sequence). The CDR3 sequence: CALWEVQVVELGKKIKVF. The CDR3 DNA follows: TGTGCCTTGTGGGAGGTGCAAGTGGTGGAGTTGGGCAAAAAAATCAAGGTATTC.

In regard to this clone: Translating this DNA gives a protein that differs at residue 13 from the TCRdb one, which belongs to a much larger clone; a read error is likely, and the protein shown is this translation. The genes are TRGV9 and TRGJP. The J gene is not listed in TCRdb, so it was assigned here from a DNA match to germline. There are 17 residues in the CDR3. Per the germline V gene, CDR1 is GITISATS and CDR2 is ISYDGTV (reference sequence). The CDR3 nucleotides read TGTGCCTTGTGGGAGGTTGAGCAAGAGTTGGGCAAAGAAATCAAGGTATTT. This translates into CALWEVEQELGKEIKVF.

In this sample, this clone turned up many times. TCRdb's protein for this DNA is that of a much larger clone and differs from the translation at residue 11, likely a read error; the protein shown is the DNA translation. V usage is TRGV3 and J usage is TRGJ1 or TRGJ2. Trimming took 0 bases from V and 14 from J; bases not matched to a gene: 13. The CDR3 consists of 13 residues. Per the germline V gene, CDR1 is VTNTFY and CDR2 is YDVSTARD (reference sequence). This chain's CDR3 is CATWDRPMIRELF. CDR3 nucleotide sequence: TGTGCCACCTGGGACAGGCCGATGATAAGAGAACTCTTT.

By share of the sample, this clone is medium-sized (0.01 to 0.1%). This CDR3 is also generated by other DNA sequences in the sample. V and J are TRGV9 and TRGJP. CDR3 size: 17 residues. In germline, CDR1 is GITISATS, CDR2 ISYDGTV (reference sequence). The ends lost 1 base at V and 7 bases at J; junction bases unmatched: 7. The CDR3 is CALWEVTDELGKKIKVF. The CDR3 coding sequence is TGTGCCTTGTGGGAGGTCACGGATGAGTTGGGCAAAAAAATCAAGGTATTT.

This clone has ten or more counts. One junction end does not reproduce the germline sequence, and a read error may be involved. The chain is built from TRGV8 and TRGJP2. Germline V gene lookup returns CDR1 VENAVY and CDR2 YDSYNSRV. CDR3 length: 12 amino acids. CDR3 sequence: CATWHSDWIKTF. The CDR3 DNA reads as TGTGCCACCTGGCATAGTGATTGGATCAAGACGTTT.

In this sample, this clone turned up a few times. TCRdb pairs this DNA with a much larger clone's protein that differs at residue 4, likely a read error; the protein shown was translated from the DNA. The sample holds other DNA sequences that translate to the same CDR3. The genes are TRGV3 and TRGJ1 or TRGJ2. TCRdb does not report a J gene; here it was assigned by matching the DNA to germline references. The CDR3 is made up of 13 amino acids. Germline loops: CDR1 VTNTFY, CDR2 YDVSTARD (reference sequence). The CDR3 sequence: CATRDRLDYKKLF. In DNA, the CDR3 is TGTGCCACCCGGGACAGGCTGGATTATAAGAAACTCTTT.